This TCR beta chain was identified during a study of low-dose radiotherapy and immunotherapy resistance in tumors. The overall study: The drug cyclophosphamide was given into a vein at 200 mg/m2 every two weeks, one day before radiation and immunotherapy. Daily oral aspirin at 300 mg began on cycle 1 day 1 and lasted four cycles.

Time point given: after trial treatment. The treatment is: LDRT plus nivolumab, ipilimumab, low-dose cyclophosphamide and aspirin (RACIN trial). The CDR3 is 16 residues long. The germline CDR1 and CDR2 sequences are SGHRS and YFSETQ. Trimming pared 0 bases from V and 4 bases from J, leaving 11 bases between. First-strand cDNA relied on TRAV- and TRBV-specific primers spanning alpha and beta chains. TCR amplification used approximately 19 PCR cycles, a constant-region primer and a V-primer adapter. TCRdb reprocessed the reads via MiXCR and lists one record per CDR3 protein. The sample has approximately 42,000 distinct CDR3 sequences; under 30% are singletons. This clonotype came up many times.

The starting material was PBMCs, obtained after low-dose radiotherapy plus immunotherapy. The source is a male donor with prostate cancer. J is TRBJ2-6 and V is TRBV5-1; TRBD2 is a possible D gene (5 bases). The CDR3 DNA reads as TGCGCCAGCAGCTTGGGGACTCCCCGAGGGGCCAACGTCCTGACTTTC. It yields the protein CASSLGTPRGANVLTF.